A single sample is the source of the 10 T cell receptor beta chains below, sequenced in a study of regulatory T cells in long-lasting Graves disease. Arm-PCR of CDR3 regions and iRepertoire HTBI primers were used to build TCR beta libraries. From the multiplex PCR reads, TCRdb called clonotypes with MiXCR, one entry per CDR3 protein. The table shows over 350,000 distinct CDR3 sequences, with roughly 20% occurring only once. Time point described: persistent/refractory GD, antithyroid drugs over 5 years with positive TRAb. Construction of the TCR library relied on RNA isolated from PBMCs. The material sequenced was peripheral blood mononuclear cells (PBMCs), taken when the disease was refractory, from a patient treated with antithyroid drugs. These receptor sequences come from a female donor with Graves disease.

V and J are TRBV20-1 and TRBJ1-3, with D possibly matching TRBD1 (5 bases). This CDR3 region has 15 residues. V lost 4 bases, J lost 0 bases, and 13 bases lay in between. Germline V lookup: CDR1 DFQATT, CDR2 SNEGSKA (reference sequence). The CDR3 here is CSAKATGDSGNTIYF. The CDR3 DNA reads TGCAGTGCTAAAGCTACAGGTGACTCTGGAAACACCATATATTTT.

The chain carries TRBV6-5 and TRBJ2-1; D is perhaps TRBD1 (6 bases). The CDR3 has 13 residues. V was clipped by 2 bases and J by 5 bases, with 7 bases between them. Germline values: CDR1 MNHEY, CDR2 SVGAGI. The CDR3 sequence is CASSYRTDNEQFF. In DNA, the CDR3 is TGTGCCAGCAGTTACAGGACAGACAATGAGCAGTTCTTC.

V is TRBV19 and J is TRBJ2-7; 7 bases are a match to TRBD1. Germline loops: CDR1 LNHDA, CDR2 SQIVND (reference sequence). The CDR3 covers 14 residues. V was clipped by 4 bases and J by 4 bases; unmatched bases: 7. CDR3 coding DNA: TGTGCCAGTAGTACCGGGACAGCCGGGTACGAGCAGTACTTC. Amino acids: CASSTGTAGYEQYF.

This clonotype was seen repeatedly, ten times or more. The chain is built from TRBV12-5 and TRBJ2-5; 13 bases map to TRBD2. Trimming at V came to 2 bases and at J to 5 bases, leaving 14 bases not matched to a gene. Germline V lookup: CDR1 LGHNT, CDR2 FRNRAP. The CDR3 totals 19 residues. The CDR3 is CASGLFKKLGTSGIETQYF. The CDR3 nucleotides are TGTGCTAGTGGTTTGTTTAAAAAACTGGGGACTAGCGGGATTGAGACCCAGTACTTC.

This clonotype was detected a few times. The chain recombines TRBV6-2 or TRBV6-3 with TRBJ2-3; tentative D call: TRBD1 (5 bases). V shed 2 bases and J shed 0 bases, with 9 bases lying between them. This CDR3 has 15 residues. CDR1 is MNHEY and CDR2 is SVGEGT in the germline V gene. DNA for the CDR3: TGTGCCAGCAGTTACACCCAGGGAAGCACAGATACGCAGTATTTT. Translation gives CASSYTQGSTDTQYF.

The chain recombines TRBV28 with TRBJ1-6; TRBD1 might be the D (5 bases). CDR1 and CDR2 from the germline V gene are MDHEN and SYDVKM. The germline V and J ends were trimmed by 4 bases and 11 bases, with 9 bases remaining between them. This CDR3 spans 12 amino acids. This CDR3 reads CASSSGEAPLHF. The DNA for the CDR3 is TGTGCCAGCAGTTCGGGGGAGGCACCCCTCCACTTT.

Ten or more counts support this clonotype. The gene calls are TRBV6-1 and TRBJ1-1; no clear D. CDR3 size: 14 residues. V lost 3 bases, J lost 3 bases, and 11 bases lay in between. Germline V gene sequence: CDR1 MNHNS, CDR2 SASEGT. This CDR3 reads CASSDSGGDTEAFF. CDR3 sequence (DNA): TGTGCCAGCAGTGATTCAGGTGGCGACACTGAAGCTTTCTTT.

This clonotype was recorded at least ten times. CDR3 sequence: CASSLVGGLNEQYF. CDR3 DNA: TGTGCCAGCAGCTTAGTAGGAGGGCTCAACGAGCAGTACTTC. This chain connects TRBV7-9 to TRBJ2-7; TRBD2 might be the D (6 bases). There are 14 residues in the CDR3. V was clipped by 1 base and J by 5 bases, with 12 bases between them. Germline V gene data show CDR1 as SEHNR and CDR2 as FQNEAQ (reference sequence).

Of note for this clonotype: A read error is possible here, since a much larger clone lies one base away. This chain connects TRBV11-2 to TRBJ1-1, with D uncertain. From germline, CDR1 is SGHAT and CDR2 FQNNGV. V was cut by 10 bases and J by 0 bases, with 21 bases left in between. The CDR3 loop spans 16 amino acids. The CDR3 coding sequence is TGTGCCAACAGTCGGAGAGGTTTCGGAGTGAACACTGAAGCTTTCTTT. This gives the protein CANSRRGFGVNTEAFF.

This clonotype was found many times. This rearrangement joins TRBV6-2 or TRBV6-3 to TRBJ1-1; TRBD1 matches at 10 bases. The CDR3 covers 15 residues. V shed 5 bases and J 6 bases; nucleotides not matched to a gene: 9. CDR1 and CDR2 from the germline V gene are MNHEY and SVGEGT. CDR3: CASSDPGQGLAEAFF. The CDR3 nucleotides read TGTGCCAGCAGTGACCCGGGACAGGGGTTGGCTGAAGCTTTCTTT.